This is a list of T cell receptor beta chains from one sample in a study of cytomegalovirus exposure and HLA in healthy donors. Repertoires were generated with immunoSEQ multiplex PCR, while TCRdb's copy carries only in-frame clones and drops some. The sample gives 150,000 or so clones, roughly 85% of which show up once; 9% to 10% is in the top ten. The source material was PBMCs. The receptor set was obtained from a man aged 18 to 29 in good health and CMV-seropositive. The CDR3 runs from the conserved cysteine through the conserved F or W. D genes are given only for firm matches. Size tells how often a clone was seen (once, few, many) or the class of an expanded clone, and some rows leave it out.

TGTGCCATCAGTGAGTCCAACTACGAGCAGTACTTC	CAISESNYEQYF	-	few	TRBJ2-7	TRBV10-3
TGCACCACTACTTTCCCCCGGGACATCAACGGCTACACCTTC	CTTTFPRDINGYTF	-	-	TRBJ1-2	TRBV29-1
TGTGCCAGCGGTCACCTCGAGGGCGCGGACGAGCAGTACTTC	CASGHLEGADEQYF	-	-	TRBJ2-7	TRBV6-5
TGTGCCAGCAGCCCCAGTGGCACCGGGGAGCTGTTTTTT	CASSPSGTGELFF	-	-	TRBJ2-2	TRBV6-4
TGTGCCAGCAGTGAAGCGGGCCTATCTGGGAGCACTGAAGCTTTCTTT	CASSEAGLSGSTEAFF	-	-	TRBJ1-1	TRBV2
TGTGCCAGCAGCCTAAGAACAGGAGAGACCCAGTACTTC	CASSLRTGETQYF	-	-	TRBJ2-5	TRBV5-6
TGTGCCAGCAGCTCTAGTGGGGGGAACCAATACAATGAGCAGTTCTTC	CASSSSGGNQYNEQFF	-	-	TRBJ2-1	TRBV7-2
TGTGCCAGCAGCCGAGGTCCGGGACAGGCGAACACCGGGGAGCTGTTTTTT	CASSRGPGQANTGELFF	TRBD1	-	TRBJ2-2	TRBV7-3
TGTGCCAGCAGCTTAGGCGCAGGGGCGCGGTACGAGCAGTACTTC	CASSLGAGARYEQYF	-	few	TRBJ2-7	TRBV11-2
TGTGCCACCTCTCAGGGCTCCTACGAGCAGTACTTC	CATSQGSYEQYF	-	-	TRBJ2-7	TRBV7-9
TGTGCCAGCGTAGGACTGCCCAATGAGCAGTTCTTC	CASVGLPNEQFF	-	-	TRBJ2-1	TRBV2
TGCGCCAGCAGCTTTAGACAGCCCGACACTGAAGCTTTCTTT	CASSFRQPDTEAFF	-	-	TRBJ1-1	TRBV5-1
TGTGCCACCAGCAGAGATGCAGGGGGAGGCATTCAGTACTTC	CATSRDAGGGIQYF	-	-	TRBJ2-4	TRBV15
TGTGCCACCAGCCGACGGCTGGGGGGGGGCATCCAAGAGACCCAGTACTTC	CATSRRLGGGIQETQYF	-	-	TRBJ2-5	TRBV15
TGTGCCAGCAGTCAACAGACACCCTCCTACGAGCAGTACTTC	CASSQQTPSYEQYF	-	few	TRBJ2-7	TRBV2
TGTGCCAGCAGTCCCGGGACTGAGAACACTGAAGCTTTCTTT	CASSPGTENTEAFF	-	-	TRBJ1-1	TRBV28
TGTGCCAGCAGTTACTCAGACAGGGAACAGACCCAGTACTTC	CASSYSDREQTQYF	TRBD1	-	TRBJ2-5	TRBV6-6
TGTGCCAGCAGTTGGGGCCAGCAGGGGACCCAGCCCCAGCATTTT	CASSWGQQGTQPQHF	-	-	TRBJ1-5	TRBV28
TGTGCCAGCAGCTCAGGACTCCTGACGAACACTGAAGCTTTCTTT	CASSSGLLTNTEAFF	-	few	TRBJ1-1	TRBV7-6
TGTGCCAGTAGTGGGGGGCCAGGGGGCCTCTACGAGCAGTACTTC	CASSGGPGGLYEQYF	TRBD1	-	TRBJ2-7	TRBV19
TGTGCCAGCAGGACAGGGGGTGGCAATCAGCCCCAGCATTTT	CASRTGGGNQPQHF	TRBD1	few	TRBJ1-5	TRBV28
TGTGCCAGCAGCTTGGATTTCCCGACAGGGCTCACCGGGGAGCTGTTTTTT	CASSLDFPTGLTGELFF	TRBD1	-	TRBJ2-2	TRBV5-4
TGCAGCGTTGACTGGGACAGGGGCGACGAGCAGTACTTC	CSVDWDRGDEQYF	TRBD1	-	TRBJ2-7	TRBV29-1